The entry that follows covers one T cell receptor beta chain sequence. Its antigen is not identified. The germline V gene has CDR1 SGDLS and CDR2 YYNGEE. The CDR3 loop spans 13 amino acids. The V end was cut by 3 bases, the J end by 1 base, with 7 bases between. The data were taken from a study of cytomegalovirus exposure and HLA in healthy donors. Overall study results and limits: There were three CMV-associated chains whose specificity for CMV antigens was confirmed in vitro. Excluded were some V segments that proved indistinguishable, including TRBV6-2 and TRBV6-3.

Though probably carrying unrecorded immune exposures, donors were nominally healthy at sampling. The PCR was carried out with 60 Vbeta primers and 13 Jbeta primers. As processed by the authors: Later analysis identified tens of millions of unique TCR beta chains, approximately 11 million shared. Profiling relied on immunoSEQ multiplex PCR, and the TCRdb table lists in-frame clones only, not all of them. The V and J calls and the clone size are those of that table, but D and trimming were determined from the DNA. In the table there are approximately 130,000 clones, 77% of which are singletons. The sequence derives from a man younger than 35 in good health and CMV-seropositive. The chain couples TRBV9 to TRBJ1-2, with D unclear. Sequenced material: PBMCs. CDR3 in DNA: TGTGCCAGCAGCGGACAACTTAACTATGGCTACACCTTC. Protein product: CASSGQLNYGYTF.